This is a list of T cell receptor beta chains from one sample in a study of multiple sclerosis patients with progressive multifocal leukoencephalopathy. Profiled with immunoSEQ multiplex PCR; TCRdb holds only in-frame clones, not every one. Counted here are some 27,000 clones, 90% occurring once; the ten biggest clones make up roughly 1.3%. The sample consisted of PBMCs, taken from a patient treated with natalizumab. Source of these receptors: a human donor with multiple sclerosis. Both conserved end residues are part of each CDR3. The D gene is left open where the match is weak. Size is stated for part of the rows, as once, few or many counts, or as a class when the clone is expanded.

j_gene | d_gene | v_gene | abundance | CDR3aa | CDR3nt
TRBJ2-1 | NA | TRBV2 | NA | CASRQGSYNEQFF | TGTGCCAGCAGACAGGGCTCCTACAATGAGCAGTTCTTC
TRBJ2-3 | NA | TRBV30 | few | CAWTRGGRNKDTQYF | TGTGCCTGGACCCGGGGAGGTAGAAATAAAGATACGCAGTATTTT
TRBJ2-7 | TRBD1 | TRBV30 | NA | CAWSPGTGGFYEQYF | TGTGCCTGGAGTCCCGGGACAGGGGGATTCTACGAGCAGTACTTC
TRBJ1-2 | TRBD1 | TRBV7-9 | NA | CASSPGQGVRIGYTF | TGTGCCAGCAGCCCCGGACAGGGGGTTCGAATAGGCTACACCTTC
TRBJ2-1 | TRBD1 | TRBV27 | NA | CASSDRGINEQFF | TGTGCCAGCAGCGACAGGGGGATCAATGAGCAGTTCTTC
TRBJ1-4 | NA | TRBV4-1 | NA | CASSPLGTGPLEGLFF | TGCGCCAGCAGCCCCCTCGGAACAGGACCCCTCGAAGGACTGTTTTTT
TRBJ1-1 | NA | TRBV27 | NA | CASSASRAMNTEAFF | TGTGCCAGCAGTGCCTCCAGGGCCATGAACACTGAAGCTTTCTTT
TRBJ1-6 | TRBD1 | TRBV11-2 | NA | CASSPRGQRYNSPLHF | TGTGCCAGCAGCCCGAGGGGGCAACGCTATAATTCACCCCTCCACTTT
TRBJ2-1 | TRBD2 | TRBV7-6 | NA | CASSFSGGTYNEQFF | TGTGCCAGCAGCTTTAGCGGGGGGACCTACAATGAGCAGTTCTTC
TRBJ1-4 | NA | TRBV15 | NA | CATSRGGAATNEKLFF | TGTGCCACCAGCAGAGGCGGAGCCGCAACTAATGAAAAACTGTTTTTT
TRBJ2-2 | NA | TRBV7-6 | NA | CASSHTDTGELFF | TGTGCCAGCAGCCATACTGACACCGGGGAGCTGTTTTTT
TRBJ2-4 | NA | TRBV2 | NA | CASSPKNIQYF | TGTGCCAGCAGTCCAAAAAACATTCAGTACTTC
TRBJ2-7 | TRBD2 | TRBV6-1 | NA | CASSVRGGDSYEQYF | TGTGCCAGCAGTGTCCGTGGGGGGGATTCCTACGAGCAGTACTTC
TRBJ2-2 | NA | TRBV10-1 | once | CASSESLTTGELFF | TGCGCCAGCAGTGAGTCCCTTACCACCGGGGAGCTGTTTTTT
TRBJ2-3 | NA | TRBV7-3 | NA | CASSPDLAGTDTQYF | TGTGCCAGCAGCCCCGACCTAGCAGGCACAGATACGCAGTATTTT
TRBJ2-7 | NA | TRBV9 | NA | CASSVAPESSYEQYF | TGTGCCAGCAGCGTAGCTCCCGAAAGCTCCTACGAGCAGTACTTC
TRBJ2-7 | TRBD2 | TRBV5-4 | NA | CASSFSGGYEQYF | TGTGCCAGCAGCTTCAGCGGGGGGTACGAGCAGTACTTC
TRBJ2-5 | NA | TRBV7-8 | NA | CASSLGADSRTETQYF | TGTGCCAGCAGCTTAGGGGCGGACTCCCGAACTGAGACCCAGTACTTC
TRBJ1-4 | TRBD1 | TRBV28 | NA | CASSSSPQGSAEKLFF | TGTGCCAGCAGTTCATCCCCACAGGGGTCGGCGGAAAAACTGTTTTTT
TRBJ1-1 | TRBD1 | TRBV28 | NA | CASSTTSGGAGAFF | TGTGCCAGCAGTACCACATCAGGGGGCGCTGGAGCTTTCTTT
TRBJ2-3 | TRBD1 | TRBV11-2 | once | CASSYPGGGTDTQYF | TGTGCCAGCAGCTATCCAGGGGGCGGGACAGATACGCAGTATTTT
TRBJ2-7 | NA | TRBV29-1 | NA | CSVSLGGYEQYF | TGCAGCGTTAGCCTAGGGGGCTACGAGCAGTACTTC
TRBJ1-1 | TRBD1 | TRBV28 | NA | CASSLSGTGVFKAFF | TGTGCCAGCAGTTTATCCGGGACAGGGGTTTTTAAAGCTTTCTTT
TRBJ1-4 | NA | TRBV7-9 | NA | CFIGDEKLFF | TGCTTCATCGGGGATGAAAAACTGTTTTTT
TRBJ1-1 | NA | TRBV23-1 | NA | CASRTDSLNTEAFF | TGCGCCAGCAGGACTGACAGCCTGAACACTGAAGCTTTCTTT
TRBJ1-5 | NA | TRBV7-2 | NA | CASSLRRVNQPQHF | TGTGCCAGCAGCTTACGCAGGGTCAATCAGCCCCAGCATTTT
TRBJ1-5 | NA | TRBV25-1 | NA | CASSEYTGEEPQHF | TGTGCCAGCAGTGAATACACGGGCGAGGAGCCCCAGCATTTT
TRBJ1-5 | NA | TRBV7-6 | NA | CASSLAGGVSNQPQHF | TGTGCCAGCAGCTTAGCTGGGGGGGTTAGCAATCAGCCCCAGCATTTT
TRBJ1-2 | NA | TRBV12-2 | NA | CASRLSGAKEGYTF | TGTGCAAGTCGCTTGAGTGGCGCAAAAGAGGGCTACACCTTC
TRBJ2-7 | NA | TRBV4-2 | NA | CASSRGGPGDEQYF | TGTGCCAGCAGCCGAGGGGGGCCCGGGGACGAGCAGTACTTC